This is a list of T cell receptor beta chains from one sample in a study of response to subunit inactivated influenza vaccine. TCRdb re-called the RT-PCR reads with MiXCR, one entry per CDR3 protein. The sample contains 400,000 to 550,000 distinct CDR3 sequences, 25% of which appear only once. The source was CD4+ T cells sorted from PBMCs, collected 5 days after vaccination. These receptors were obtained from a man aged 50 to 60 who received an inactivated influenza vaccine. The CDR3 runs from the conserved cysteine through the conserved F or W. D genes are given only for firm matches. A row's size may be missing; if present it is once, few, many or a size class.

d_gene: TRBD1; v_gene: TRBV7-2; j_gene: TRBJ2-7; abundance: few; CDR3nt: TGTGCCAGCAGCCAGGGGACAGGGCTTGGGAAATACGAGCAGTACTTC; CDR3aa: CASSQGTGLGKYEQYF
d_gene: .; v_gene: TRBV9; j_gene: TRBJ2-5; abundance: .; CDR3nt: TGTGCCAGCAGCGCCCGAGGGGGAGATTTCGAGACCCAGTACTTC; CDR3aa: CASSARGGDFETQYF
d_gene: .; v_gene: TRBV29-1; j_gene: TRBJ2-1; abundance: few; CDR3nt: TGCAGCGTTGGTGCGTATTACAATGAGCAGTTCTTC; CDR3aa: CSVGAYYNEQFF
d_gene: TRBD2; v_gene: TRBV9; j_gene: TRBJ2-1; abundance: .; CDR3nt: TGTGCCAGCAGCGCAGGGACTAGCGGGAGGAATGAGCAGTTCTTC; CDR3aa: CASSAGTSGRNEQFF
d_gene: TRBD2; v_gene: TRBV29-1; j_gene: TRBJ2-1; abundance: .; CDR3nt: TGCAGCGTTGTGAGACTAGCGGCCAACTCCTACAATGAGCAGTTCTTC; CDR3aa: CSVVRLAANSYNEQFF
d_gene: TRBD1; v_gene: TRBV5-1; j_gene: TRBJ2-1; abundance: .; CDR3nt: TGCGCCAGCAGCTTGTTGGGGGACAGGCTTTCGGTCTACAATGAGCAGTTCTTC; CDR3aa: CASSLLGDRLSVYNEQFF
d_gene: .; v_gene: TRBV7-8; j_gene: TRBJ2-3; abundance: .; CDR3nt: TGTGCCAGCAGCGGCCAGGGTGCGGTCACAGATACGCAGTATTTT; CDR3aa: CASSGQGAVTDTQYF
d_gene: TRBD1; v_gene: TRBV5-1; j_gene: TRBJ1-6; abundance: few; CDR3nt: TGCGCCAGCAGCTTGGACAGGGGAACACCCCTCCACTTT; CDR3aa: CASSLDRGTPLHF
d_gene: .; v_gene: TRBV6-1; j_gene: TRBJ1-5; abundance: .; CDR3nt: TGTGCCAGCAGTCAGGTCCGGGCGAACAATCAGCCCCAGCATTTT; CDR3aa: CASSQVRANNQPQHF
d_gene: .; v_gene: TRBV13; j_gene: TRBJ2-7; abundance: .; CDR3nt: TGTGCCAGCAGCTTTGCTGTTGGCGAGCAGTACTTC; CDR3aa: CASSFAVGEQYF
d_gene: TRBD1; v_gene: TRBV4-3; j_gene: TRBJ2-1; abundance: .; CDR3nt: TGCGCCAGCAGCCGGGACAGGAATACCTACAATGAGCAGTTCTTC; CDR3aa: CASSRDRNTYNEQFF
d_gene: .; v_gene: TRBV3-1; j_gene: TRBJ2-5; abundance: few; CDR3nt: TGTGCCAGCAGCCAAGACCTGGAGACCCAGTACTTC; CDR3aa: CASSQDLETQYF
d_gene: TRBD2; v_gene: TRBV4-1; j_gene: TRBJ2-1; abundance: .; CDR3nt: TGCGCCAGCAGCCAAGCAGGACTGCGGGGGGCCCAAATAGAGCAGTTCTTC; CDR3aa: CASSQAGLRGAQIEQFF
d_gene: .; v_gene: TRBV29-1; j_gene: TRBJ2-1; abundance: few; CDR3nt: TGCAGCGTTGGGGGGGCAAGAGAAGGGAATGAGCAGTTCTTC; CDR3aa: CSVGGAREGNEQFF
d_gene: .; v_gene: TRBV6-5; j_gene: TRBJ1-1; abundance: .; CDR3nt: TGTGCCAGCAGTTACTCGTTCCCTCAGAACACTGAAGCTTTCTTT; CDR3aa: CASSYSFPQNTEAFF
d_gene: .; v_gene: TRBV21-1; j_gene: TRBJ2-7; abundance: .; CDR3nt: TGTGCCAGCAGCAAGATAAAGGGGTGGGGTTATTCCCACGAGCAGTACTTC; CDR3aa: CASSKIKGWGYSHEQYF
d_gene: TRBD1; v_gene: TRBV29-1; j_gene: TRBJ2-6; abundance: .; CDR3nt: TGCAGCGTTGGAGGGGACAGGGGGCTTGGGGCCAACGTCCTGACTTTC; CDR3aa: CSVGGDRGLGANVLTF
d_gene: .; v_gene: TRBV30; j_gene: TRBJ1-1; abundance: .; CDR3nt: TGTGCCTGGAGTTTTGACGGAATGAACACTGAAGCTTTCTTT; CDR3aa: CAWSFDGMNTEAFF
d_gene: .; v_gene: TRBV5-1; j_gene: TRBJ2-1; abundance: few; CDR3nt: TGCGCCAGCAGCTTGGGTCCGGGGACGACCTACAATGAGCAGTTCTTC; CDR3aa: CASSLGPGTTYNEQFF
d_gene: TRBD1; v_gene: TRBV20-1; j_gene: TRBJ1-6; abundance: .; CDR3nt: TGCAGTGCTACAGACAGGGCTTCACCCCTCCACTTT; CDR3aa: CSATDRASPLHF
d_gene: TRBD2; v_gene: TRBV20-1; j_gene: TRBJ2-2; abundance: .; CDR3nt: TGCAGTGCTAGAGGGACTAGCAGAAACACCGGGGAGCTGTTTTTT; CDR3aa: CSARGTSRNTGELFF
d_gene: TRBD1; v_gene: TRBV12-3/TRBV12-4; j_gene: TRBJ1-1; abundance: few; CDR3nt: TGTGCCAGCAGTTTCGGGACAGGGGGTAGGGCTTTCTTT; CDR3aa: CASSFGTGGRAFF
d_gene: .; v_gene: TRBV5-5; j_gene: TRBJ1-1; abundance: few; CDR3nt: TGTGCCAGCAACTTAGGTTCGGCCATACGGAACACTGAAGCTTTCTTT; CDR3aa: CASNLGSAIRNTEAFF
d_gene: TRBD2; v_gene: TRBV6-2/TRBV6-3; j_gene: TRBJ2-3; abundance: few; CDR3nt: TGTGCCAGCAGCTTGAGGATGGGACTAGCTGGCGCGGATACGCAGTATTTT; CDR3aa: CASSLRMGLAGADTQYF
d_gene: .; v_gene: TRBV2; j_gene: TRBJ2-3; abundance: few; CDR3nt: TGTGCCAGCAGTGAAACCCCAGCCACAGATACGCAGTATTTT; CDR3aa: CASSETPATDTQYF
d_gene: .; v_gene: TRBV7-9; j_gene: TRBJ2-2; abundance: .; CDR3nt: TGTGCCAGCAGCTCTCCGACGGTATCGACCGGGGAGCTGTTTTTT; CDR3aa: CASSSPTVSTGELFF
d_gene: .; v_gene: TRBV5-4; j_gene: TRBJ1-3; abundance: few; CDR3nt: TGTGCCAGCAGCTTCACCCCCCGTGACTGGACCCGAGGTACACGGAACACCATATATTTT; CDR3aa: CASSFTPRDWTRGTRNTIYF
d_gene: .; v_gene: TRBV7-2; j_gene: TRBJ1-3; abundance: .; CDR3nt: TGTGCCAGCAGCTTAGATGACCGAGTTGGAAACACCATATATTTT; CDR3aa: CASSLDDRVGNTIYF
d_gene: TRBD1; v_gene: TRBV6-5; j_gene: TRBJ1-2; abundance: .; CDR3nt: TGTGCCAGCAGTTCTGCAGGGGGCGGCTACTATGGCTACACCTTC; CDR3aa: CASSSAGGGYYGYTF
d_gene: TRBD2; v_gene: TRBV20-1; j_gene: TRBJ2-5; abundance: .; CDR3nt: TGCAGTGCTAGAGAAGGTAGCGGGGGGGCCGAGACCCAGTACTTC; CDR3aa: CSAREGSGGAETQYF
d_gene: .; v_gene: TRBV20-1; j_gene: TRBJ2-5; abundance: .; CDR3nt: TGCAGTGCTCCGAGGGGGGTACAAGAGACCCAGTACTTC; CDR3aa: CSAPRGVQETQYF
d_gene: .; v_gene: TRBV24-1; j_gene: TRBJ2-1; abundance: few; CDR3nt: TGTGCCACCAGTGATTTTGGCTCGAGCTCCTACAATGAGCAGTTCTTC; CDR3aa: CATSDFGSSSYNEQFF
d_gene: .; v_gene: TRBV20-1; j_gene: TRBJ2-7; abundance: few; CDR3nt: TGCAGCAGTATATTACAGGGCCGTCTTTCCTACGAGCAGTACTTC; CDR3aa: CSSILQGRLSYEQYF
d_gene: .; v_gene: TRBV5-1; j_gene: TRBJ2-6; abundance: .; CDR3nt: TGCGCCAGCAGCTTTGTGGCTGACTCTGGGGCCAACGTCCTGACTTTC; CDR3aa: CASSFVADSGANVLTF
d_gene: TRBD1; v_gene: TRBV7-2; j_gene: TRBJ2-3; abundance: .; CDR3nt: TGTGCCAGCAGCTTAGCGGGGACAGGGGCGACAAGCACAGATACGCAGTATTTT; CDR3aa: CASSLAGTGATSTDTQYF
d_gene: .; v_gene: TRBV6-2/TRBV6-3; j_gene: TRBJ2-7; abundance: .; CDR3nt: TGTGCCAGCAGTTACGTTCCGATCATTTCCTACGAGCAGTACTTC; CDR3aa: CASSYVPIISYEQYF
d_gene: TRBD2; v_gene: TRBV20-1; j_gene: TRBJ2-5; abundance: few; CDR3nt: TGCAGTGCTAGAGATAGCGGGGGGGATGGGACCCAGTACTTC; CDR3aa: CSARDSGGDGTQYF
d_gene: .; v_gene: TRBV28; j_gene: TRBJ2-4; abundance: .; CDR3nt: TGTGCCAGCAGCCGCCCTCATAGACTAGCCAAAAACATTCAGTACTTC; CDR3aa: CASSRPHRLAKNIQYF
d_gene: .; v_gene: TRBV6-1; j_gene: TRBJ2-7; abundance: few; CDR3nt: TGTGCCAGCACCCAACGGGCAGGGCGCGACGAGCAGTACTTC; CDR3aa: CASTQRAGRDEQYF
d_gene: .; v_gene: TRBV5-1; j_gene: TRBJ1-1; abundance: few; CDR3nt: TGCGCCAGCAGCGTACCCCAGGGAGGGAGCACTGAAGCTTTCTTT; CDR3aa: CASSVPQGGSTEAFF
d_gene: TRBD1; v_gene: TRBV20-1; j_gene: TRBJ1-5; abundance: few; CDR3nt: TGCAGTGCCAAACCCGGGACAGGGATCAATCAGCCCCAGCATTTT; CDR3aa: CSAKPGTGINQPQHF
d_gene: TRBD2; v_gene: TRBV29-1; j_gene: TRBJ2-1; abundance: .; CDR3nt: TGCAGCGTTACCCCTAGCGGGGGGGGCTTCTCCTACAATGAGCAGTTCTTC; CDR3aa: CSVTPSGGGFSYNEQFF
d_gene: .; v_gene: TRBV4-3; j_gene: TRBJ1-6; abundance: few; CDR3nt: TGCGCCAGCAGCCAAGGGGACTTTCAAAATTCACCCCTCCACTTT; CDR3aa: CASSQGDFQNSPLHF
d_gene: .; v_gene: TRBV20-1; j_gene: TRBJ2-3; abundance: .; CDR3nt: TGCAGTGCTAGAGACCAGGGGCTTCGCACAGATACGCAGTATTTT; CDR3aa: CSARDQGLRTDTQYF
d_gene: TRBD1; v_gene: TRBV5-5; j_gene: TRBJ1-6; abundance: few; CDR3nt: TGTGCCAGCAGCTTTGAGACAGGGACAGGGTCACCCCTCCACTTT; CDR3aa: CASSFETGTGSPLHF
d_gene: TRBD1; v_gene: TRBV5-1; j_gene: TRBJ2-3; abundance: few; CDR3nt: TGCGCCAGCAGCCCTCCGACAGGGCAGTTAGATACGCAGTATTTT; CDR3aa: CASSPPTGQLDTQYF
d_gene: TRBD1; v_gene: TRBV15; j_gene: TRBJ2-1; abundance: .; CDR3nt: TGTGCCACCAGCAGGTTACAGGGGGCCTACAATGAGCAGTTCTTC; CDR3aa: CATSRLQGAYNEQFF
d_gene: .; v_gene: TRBV5-1; j_gene: TRBJ1-1; abundance: few; CDR3nt: TGCGCCAGCAGCTTGGTCCAGGGCCTTAGATACACTGAAGCTTTCTTT; CDR3aa: CASSLVQGLRYTEAFF
d_gene: .; v_gene: TRBV6-5; j_gene: TRBJ1-1; abundance: few; CDR3nt: TGTGCCAGCAGTTACTCGATTCCGGGCCGCGGCAAAGCTGAAGCTTTCTTT; CDR3aa: CASSYSIPGRGKAEAFF
d_gene: .; v_gene: TRBV27; j_gene: TRBJ2-6; abundance: .; CDR3nt: TGTGCCAGCAGCCCACACGGTGGGGGACCGAGCTCTGGGGCCAACGTCCTGACTTTC; CDR3aa: CASSPHGGGPSSGANVLTF
d_gene: TRBD2; v_gene: TRBV5-1; j_gene: TRBJ2-5; abundance: .; CDR3nt: TGCGCCAGCAGCTTGGGTCCGACTAGCGGGAGACAAGAGACCCAGTACTTC; CDR3aa: CASSLGPTSGRQETQYF
d_gene: TRBD2; v_gene: TRBV24-1; j_gene: TRBJ2-1; abundance: few; CDR3nt: TGTGCCACCAGTATAGCGGGAGGTAATGAGCAGTTCTTC; CDR3aa: CATSIAGGNEQFF
d_gene: .; v_gene: TRBV5-1; j_gene: TRBJ1-1; abundance: .; CDR3nt: TGCGCCAGCAGCGCGGGCCCGGGGAGGACTGAAGCTTTCTTT; CDR3aa: CASSAGPGRTEAFF
d_gene: .; v_gene: TRBV9; j_gene: TRBJ2-2; abundance: .; CDR3nt: TGTGCCAGCAGCGTATCCCCGAACACCGGGGAGCTGTTTTTT; CDR3aa: CASSVSPNTGELFF
d_gene: .; v_gene: TRBV6-6; j_gene: TRBJ2-7; abundance: many; CDR3nt: TGTGCCAGCAATACCGGGCCTTCCTACGAGCAGTACTTC; CDR3aa: CASNTGPSYEQYF
d_gene: .; v_gene: TRBV7-8; j_gene: TRBJ2-5; abundance: many; CDR3nt: TGTGCCAGCAGCTTAGGCCCGGAGACCCAGTACTTC; CDR3aa: CASSLGPETQYF
d_gene: TRBD2; v_gene: TRBV4-1; j_gene: TRBJ2-3; abundance: .; CDR3nt: TGCGCCAGCACGAGGCTTCCGGGACTAGCGGGAACAGATACGCAGTATTTT; CDR3aa: CASTRLPGLAGTDTQYF
d_gene: TRBD1; v_gene: TRBV28; j_gene: TRBJ1-6; abundance: .; CDR3nt: TGTGCCAGCAGCGAGGGACAGGGGTATAATTCACCCCTCCACTTT; CDR3aa: CASSEGQGYNSPLHF
d_gene: TRBD2; v_gene: TRBV20-1; j_gene: TRBJ2-4; abundance: .; CDR3nt: TGCAGTGCTAGTGTTCGCGAGACACCCGGGACTAGCGGGAGGATCGGGTCCAAAAACATTCAGTACTTC; CDR3aa: CSASVRETPGTSGRIGSKNIQYF